This passage covers 23 T cell receptor beta chains from one sample sequenced in a study of primary melanoma T cells and metastatic recurrence. Here immunoSEQ multiplex PCR was the method, and the copy in TCRdb shows in-frame clones only, minus some. The sample has around 1,500 clones; around 80% are singletons. The source material was melanoma tumor tissue. The receptors were sampled from a human donor with melanoma.

The chain couples TRBV6-8 to TRBJ2-7, with D uncertain. Trimming pared 4 bases from V and 5 bases from J, leaving 18 bases between. The germline V gene encodes CDR1 MNHGY and CDR2 SAAAGT. This CDR3 is 15 amino acids long. Here the CDR3 reads CASSSLTIGIHEQYF. CDR3 nucleotides: TGTGCCAGCAGTTCATTAACTATAGGCATCCACGAGCAGTACTTC.

This chain links TRBV11-3 with TRBJ2-1; 11 bases fit TRBD2. The V gene end was trimmed by 5 bases and the J gene end by 5 bases; junction bases not matched to a gene: 5. The CDR3 consists of 15 residues. The germline CDR1 and CDR2 sequences are SGHNT and YENEEA. The CDR3 spells CASSQSSGGNNEQFF. In nucleotides, the CDR3 is TGTGCCAGCAGCCAATCTAGCGGGGGGAACAATGAGCAGTTCTTC.

The chain recombines TRBV7-4 with TRBJ2-3; 7 nucleotides agree with TRBD1. V shed 2 bases and J 2 bases; nucleotides not matched to a gene: 4. Germline CDR1 and CDR2: SGHVT and SQSDAQ. The CDR3 spans 15 residues. The CDR3 here is CASSLTGTATDTQYF. The CDR3 coding sequence is TGTGCCAGCAGCTTAACCGGGACAGCCACAGATACGCAGTATTTT.

V and J are TRBV6-8 and TRBJ2-7, with a tentative D call TRBD2 (6 bases). Germline CDR1 reads MNHGY; CDR2 reads SAAAGT. V was clipped by 5 bases and J by 0 bases, with 14 bases between them. The CDR3 covers 15 residues. The CDR3 is CASSRDFSNSYEQYF. The CDR3 DNA reads as TGTGCCAGCAGTAGGGACTTCAGCAACTCCTACGAGCAGTACTTC.

On this clone itself: The junction does not match germline at one end; this may be a read error. The chain links TRBV6-8 to TRBJ1-2; D not resolved. Per germline, CDR1 MNHGY and CDR2 SAAAGT. This CDR3 comprises 14 residues. The DNA of the CDR3 is TGTGCCATCAGTGGTGGACGGAGAGACTATGGCTACACCTTC. This translates into CAISGGRRDYGYTF.

This rearrangement joins TRBV6-8 to TRBJ2-6; D possibly corresponds to TRBD2 (7 bases). With 7 bases removed from V and 4 bases from J, the gap between germline ends came to 17 bases. The CDR3 totals 16 residues. Germline CDR1 and CDR2: MNHGY and SAAAGT. The CDR3 bases are TGTGCCAGCACCCCTCGGGGGGCTAGAGGGGCCAACGTCCTGACTTTC. Amino acid sequence: CASTPRGARGANVLTF.

The gene calls are TRBV6-8 and TRBJ1-3; D perhaps matches TRBD1 (5 bases). The germline V gene encodes CDR1 MNHGY and CDR2 SAAAGT. Trimming took off 5 bases at V and 4 bases at J, with 9 bases between the two ends. The CDR3 length is 13 residues. The DNA for the CDR3 is TGTGCCAGCAGTGAGACAGTAGGAAACACCATATATTTT. Its protein product is CASSETVGNTIYF.

The J gene is TRBJ2-5, the V gene TRBV11-3; 11 bases fit TRBD1. V shed 8 bases, J shed 4 bases, and the junction held 9 bases outside the gene matches. There are 15 residues in the CDR3. CDR1 is SGHNT and CDR2 is YENEEA in the germline V gene. CDR3 sequence: CASRDRGIIGETQYF. In DNA form, the CDR3 reads TGTGCCAGCCGGGACAGGGGGATTATCGGAGAGACCCAGTACTTC.

The chain uses TRBV19 and TRBJ2-3, with D hard to call. The V gene lost 4 bases and the J gene lost 6 bases, with 17 bases spanning the gap. The CDR3 length is 15 residues. From germline, CDR1 is LNHDA and CDR2 SQIVND (reference sequence). As DNA, the CDR3 is TGTGCCAGTAGTAAATCTACATCCCTGTCTGATACGCAGTATTTT. It codes for CASSKSTSLSDTQYF.

This sequence joins TRBV6-9 and TRBJ1-2; 8 bases are shared with TRBD1. The CDR3 is 14 residues long. CDR1 MNHGY and CDR2 SVAAGI come from the germline V gene. J lost 3 bases, V lost 6 bases, and 6 bases had no gene match. The CDR3 nucleotides read TGTGCCAGCAGGACAGAGGGACAGGACTATGGCTACACCTTC. This encodes CASRTEGQDYGYTF.

The chain recombines TRBV30 with TRBJ2-6; 11 nucleotides line up with TRBD2. V shed 5 bases and J 0 bases; nucleotides not matched to a gene: 0. From germline, CDR1 is GTSNPN and CDR2 SVGIG (reference sequence). This CDR3 spans 15 amino acids. In nucleotides, the CDR3 is TGTGCCTGGGGACTAGCGGGCTCTGGGGCCAACGTCCTGACTTTC. Its translation: CAWGLAGSGANVLTF.

The V and J genes are TRBV5-1 and TRBJ1-1; D remains ambiguous. V was trimmed by 3 bases and J by 1 base, leaving 16 bases between them. The CDR3 has 16 residues. CDR1 SGHRS and CDR2 YFSETQ come from the germline V gene. The CDR3 sequence is CASSSSARSQNTEAFF. The CDR3 DNA is TGCGCCAGCAGCTCTTCGGCCCGTTCTCAGAACACTGAAGCTTTCTTT.

The chain combines TRBV11-3 with TRBJ2-1; either TRBD1 or TRBD2 may supply D (6 bases each). V gave up 3 bases and J gave up 8 bases, with 29 bases separating them. CDR3 length: 19 residues. Per the germline V gene, CDR1 is SGHNT and CDR2 is YENEEA. Here the CDR3 DNA reads TGTGCCAGCAGCTTGGATCCCGAGAGACCGGGGGACAAGTACCATGAGCAGTTCTTC. It translates to CASSLDPERPGDKYHEQFF.

The rearrangement uses TRBV28 and TRBJ2-5, with D unclear. The CDR3 length is 14 residues. Trimming took 3 bases from V and 1 from J, leaving 9 bases between them. Germline values: CDR1 MDHEN, CDR2 SYDVKM. CDR3 DNA: TGTGCCAGCAGTTTCTCGGCTAGCCAAGAGACCCAGTACTTC. This sequence encodes CASSFSASQETQYF.

The gene calls are TRBV5-1 and TRBJ1-3; weak D call: TRBD1 (6 bases). V was cut by 1 base and J by 3 bases, with 14 bases left in between. There are 16 residues in the CDR3. Germline CDR1 SGHRS, CDR2 YFSETQ. The CDR3 nucleotides read TGCGCCAGCAGCTTGTCGGGGGGCTCCTTTGGAAACACCATATATTTT. Its translation: CASSLSGGSFGNTIYF.

This sequence joins TRBV30 and TRBJ2-7; D perhaps matches TRBD1 (6 bases). The CDR3 length is 13 residues. V lost 4 bases and J lost 0, with 10 bases in between. The germline V gene has CDR1 GTSNPN and CDR2 SVGIG (reference sequence). The CDR3 nucleotides read TGTGCCTGGAACCCGGGACACTCCTACGAGCAGTACTTC. Translating it yields CAWNPGHSYEQYF.

The chain links TRBV11-3 to TRBJ1-6; 10 bases map to TRBD1. Trimming took 1 base from V and 6 from J; bases not matched to a gene: 0. Germline CDR1 and CDR2: SGHNT and YENEEA. This CDR3 is built from 15 residues. As DNA, the CDR3 is TGTGCCAGCAGCTTAGGGGACAGGGGTAATTCACCCCTCCACTTT. Translating it yields CASSLGDRGNSPLHF. Together with reference TRBV11-3 and TRBJ1-6, the CDR3 gives the full variable domain: EAGVVQSPRYKIIEKKQPVAFWCNPISGHNTLYWYLQNLGQGPELLIRYENEEAVDDSQLPKDRFSAERLKGVDSTLKIQPAELGDSAVYLCASSLGDRGNSPLHFGNGTRLTVT.

This chain connects TRBV18 to TRBJ2-2; 9 bases map to TRBD2. Germline V gene sequence: CDR1 KGHSH, CDR2 LQKENI. Trimming at V came to 4 bases and at J to 0 bases, leaving 9 bases not matched to a gene. The CDR3 consists of 18 residues. CDR3 sequence (DNA): TGTGCCAGCTCACTCACCTCCCCTAGCGGGACGAACACCGGGGAGCTGTTTTTT. Encoded protein: CASSLTSPSGTNTGELFF.

This clone was seen a few times. The chain links TRBV30 to TRBJ2-7; D unclear. This CDR3 spans 12 amino acids. V lost 2 bases and J lost 0, with 5 bases in between. Germline V gene lookup returns CDR1 GTSNPN and CDR2 SVGIG (reference sequence). The CDR3 reads CAWSFGSYEQYF. DNA of the CDR3: TGTGCCTGGAGTTTTGGCTCCTACGAGCAGTACTTC.

For the CDR3, the DNA is TGTGCCAGCAGCGAACAGGGGTGGGAAGATACGCAGTATTTT. Amino acid sequence: CASSEQGWEDTQYF. The rearrangement joins TRBV11-3 to TRBJ2-3, with 7 bases identical to TRBD1. This CDR3 region has 14 residues. Germline V gene lookup returns CDR1 SGHNT and CDR2 YENEEA. J was trimmed by 5 bases and V by 5 bases; bases with no gene match: 7.

The gene calls are TRBV5-1 and TRBJ2-2, with 8 bases fitting TRBD1. The junction had 9 bases not matched to a gene; V was cut back by 4 bases and J by 1 base. This CDR3 has 17 amino acids. Germline lookup yields CDR1 SGHRS and CDR2 YFSETQ. CDR3 residues: CASSQRTGTMNTGELFF. CDR3 nucleotides: TGCGCCAGCAGCCAAAGGACAGGGACCATGAACACCGGGGAGCTGTTTTTT.

Sample share makes this clone large. This rearrangement joins TRBV6-8 to TRBJ2-7; 9 bases align to TRBD1. Per germline, CDR1 MNHGY and CDR2 SAAAGT. The CDR3 is 14 amino acids. With V trimmed by 8 bases and J by 3 bases, 8 bases remained unmatched. The chain's CDR3 is CASGVGTGIYEQYF. The CDR3 DNA is TGTGCCAGCGGGGTCGGGACAGGGATCTACGAGCAGTACTTC.

The chain combines TRBV11-3 with TRBJ1-2; possibly TRBD1 for D (6 bases). Trimming removed 6 bases at V and 0 bases at J, with 14 bases between. This CDR3 comprises 15 residues. Looked up from germline, CDR1 is SGHNT and CDR2 is YENEEA. CDR3 amino acids: CASRLSDRSNYGYTF. The CDR3 DNA sequence: TGTGCCAGCAGACTCTCAGACAGGTCTAACTATGGCTACACCTTC.